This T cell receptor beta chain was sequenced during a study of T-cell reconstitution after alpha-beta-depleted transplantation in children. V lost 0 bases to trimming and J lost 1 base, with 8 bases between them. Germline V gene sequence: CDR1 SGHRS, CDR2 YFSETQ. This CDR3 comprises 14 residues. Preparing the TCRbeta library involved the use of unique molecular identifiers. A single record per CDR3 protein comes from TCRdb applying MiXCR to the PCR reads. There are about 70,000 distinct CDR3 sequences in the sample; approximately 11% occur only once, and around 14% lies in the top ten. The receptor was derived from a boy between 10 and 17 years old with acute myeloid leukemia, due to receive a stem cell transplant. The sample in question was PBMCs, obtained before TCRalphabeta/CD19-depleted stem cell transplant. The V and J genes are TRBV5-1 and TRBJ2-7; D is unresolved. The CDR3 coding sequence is TGCGCCAGCAGCTTGGAGGTAGCTTCCTACGAGCAGTACTTC. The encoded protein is CASSLEVASYEQYF.